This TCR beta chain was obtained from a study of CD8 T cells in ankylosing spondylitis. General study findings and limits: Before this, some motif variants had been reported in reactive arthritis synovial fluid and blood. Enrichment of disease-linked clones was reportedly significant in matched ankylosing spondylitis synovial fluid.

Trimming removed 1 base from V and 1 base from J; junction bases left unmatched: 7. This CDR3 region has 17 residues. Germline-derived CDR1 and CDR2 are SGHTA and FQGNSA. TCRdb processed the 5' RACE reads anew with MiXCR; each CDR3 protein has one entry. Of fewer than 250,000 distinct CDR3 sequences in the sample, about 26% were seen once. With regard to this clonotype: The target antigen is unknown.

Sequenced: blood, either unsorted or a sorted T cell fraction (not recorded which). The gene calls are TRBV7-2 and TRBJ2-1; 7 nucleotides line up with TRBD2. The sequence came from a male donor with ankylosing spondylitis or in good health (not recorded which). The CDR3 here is CASSLGVEGGSYNEQFF. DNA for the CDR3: TGTGCCAGCAGCTTAGGTGTGGAGGGAGGGTCCTACAATGAGCAGTTCTTC.